The rows below give T cell receptor beta chains drawn from one sample of a study of blood T cell repertoires in COVID-19. TCRdb keeps only in-frame clones here, not all; method: immunoSEQ multiplex PCR. This table holds approximately 270,000 clones, around 82% found once. Sequenced input: peripheral blood. These receptors came from a human donor with COVID-19, enrolled during active disease. The donor label of this sample is uncertain. Both conserved end residues are part of each CDR3. The D gene is left open where the match is weak. Size values are once, few and many counts, or a class for expanded clones, and some rows have none.

size	V	J	D	CDR3	DNA
-	TRBV30	TRBJ2-2	-	CAWSIIGGELFF	TGTGCCTGGAGCATCATCGGCGGGGAGCTGTTTTTT
-	TRBV20-1	TRBJ1-2	-	CSALDSYGYTF	TGCAGTGCCTTAGACAGCTATGGCTACACCTTC
-	TRBV3-1/TRBV3-2	TRBJ2-2	TRBD2	CASSFRTTSGLSGELFF	TGTGCCAGCAGTTTCAGGACAACTAGCGGGTTGTCCGGGGAGCTGTTTTTT
-	TRBV5-1	TRBJ1-6	-	CASSLAGGGGNSPLHF	TGCGCCAGCAGCTTGGCCGGGGGAGGGGGGAACTCACCCCTCCACTTT
-	TRBV27	TRBJ2-7	-	CASSLWPRNYEQYF	TGTGCCAGCAGTTTATGGCCTAGGAACTACGAGCAGTACTTC
few	TRBV18	TRBJ2-7	-	CASSPQATYEQYF	TGTGCCAGCTCACCACAAGCGACCTACGAGCAGTACTTC
-	TRBV4-2	TRBJ1-3	TRBD1	CASSQDMTGGGGNTIYF	TGTGCCAGCAGCCAAGATATGACAGGGGGCGGAGGAAACACCATATATTTT
-	TRBV5-6	TRBJ2-5	-	CASSFSRQETQYF	TGTGCCAGCAGCTTTTCACGGCAAGAGACCCAGTACTTC
-	TRBV28	TRBJ2-2	-	CASTLGANTGELFF	TGTGCCAGTACTCTAGGGGCCAACACCGGGGAGCTGTTTTTT
-	TRBV12-3/TRBV12-4	TRBJ1-2	TRBD1	CASSSDRGYGYTF	TGTGCCAGCAGCTCCGACAGGGGATATGGCTACACCTTC
-	TRBV9	TRBJ2-2	-	CASSAPSPGELFF	TGTGCCAGCAGCGCCCCTAGCCCCGGGGAGCTGTTTTTT
-	TRBV10-2	TRBJ1-2	TRBD1	CASSPRGLVHTYGYTF	TGCGCCAGCAGTCCCAGGGGGCTTGTTCATACTTATGGCTACACCTTC
few	TRBV6-5	TRBJ1-6	TRBD1	CASSPGQGTSPLHF	TGTGCCAGCAGCCCCGGACAGGGCACTTCACCCCTCCACTTT
-	TRBV11-1	TRBJ2-5	TRBD1	CASTSTGAETQYF	TGTGCCAGCACCTCCACAGGGGCAGAGACCCAGTACTTC